This T cell receptor (beta chain) derives from a study of human T cells and chemical hapten exposure. Study details: 0.01% DPC was applied to the upper back in patch tests, which were read at 6 days.

Time point of the sample: patch test 1, 2 weeks after DPC sensitization. Treatment: therapeutic diphenylcyclopropenone sensitization with weekly scalp DPC. Prior to application of each patch test, blood was drawn. The CDR3 covers 17 residues. Germline CDR1 and CDR2: MNHNY and SVGAGI (reference sequence). Between the trimmed V and J ends, which lost 0 bases and 0 bases, there was a span of 12 bases. For the library, individual cDNA molecules each received unique molecular identifiers. A single record per CDR3 protein comes from TCRdb applying MiXCR to the RACE reads. The profile shows fewer than 400,000 distinct CDR3 sequences, around 7% of them singletons.

The V gene is TRBV6-6, the J gene TRBJ1-5; tentative D call: TRBD1 (5 bases). The receptor comes from a woman aged 18-29 years with alopecia areata. Some clones in this sample may be carry-over from other donors' samples. The sequencing used whole blood, collected in connection with sensitization to the hapten diphenylcyclopropenone (DPC). The CDR3 bases are TGTGCCAGCAGTTACTCGTCAGGGCGGCATAGCAATCAGCCCCAGCATTTT. Residues: CASSYSSGRHSNQPQHF.